There are a few counts of the clone carrying this TCR beta chain. Its antigen is unidentified. These data belong to a study of naive and memory T cell subsets. Broader study findings: Naive repertoires, especially CD8, held a few larger clonotypes, possibly memory cells re-expressing CD45RA.

Trimming stripped 5 bases from V and 1 base from J, with 5 bases between. The CDR3 covers 13 residues. Germline CDR1 MNHEY, CDR2 SMNVEV (reference sequence). Two oligonucleotides, mixed equimolar, formed the beta constant-region primer covering TRBC1 and TRBC2. Ligated cDNA was amplified by four rounds of PCR with nested alpha and beta constant-region primers and SP2. MiXCR, run by TCRdb on the UMI-ligation and nested PCR reads, gives a single entry per CDR3 protein. The table records 99,000 or so distinct CDR3 sequences, 14% of them present only once. The sequence derives from a human donor in good health. The sample was naive CD8+ T cells from blood. V usage is TRBV27 and J usage is TRBJ2-2; D gene unclear. The chain's CDR3 is CASSPMNTGELFF. CDR3 nucleotides: TGTGCCAGCAGTCCAATGAACACCGGGGAGCTGTTTTTT.